This is a list of T cell receptor beta chains from one sample in a study of cytomegalovirus exposure and HLA in healthy donors. Assay used: immunoSEQ multiplex PCR; TCRdb lists only in-frame clones, some missing. The data contain approximately 110,000 clones, about four fifths of them singletons. Sequencing input: PBMCs. The origin of the receptors is an older woman in good health and CMV-seropositive. Each CDR3 is given with its conserved first and last residue. The order of the fields is clone size, D gene, J gene, V gene, CDR3 DNA, CDR3 protein. The D gene is left open where the match is weak. Size tells how often a clone was seen (once, few, many) or the class of an expanded clone, and some rows leave it out.

size: -
D: TRBD2
J: TRBJ2-3
V: TRBV5-1
DNA: TGCGCCAGCGGCTCGGCGACGGCGGGGGGGTACGATACGCAGTATTTT
CDR3: CASGSATAGGYDTQYF

size: few
D: -
J: TRBJ1-5
V: TRBV6-1
DNA: TGTGCCAGCAATGGCATATATAGCAATCAGCCCCAGCATTTT
CDR3: CASNGIYSNQPQHF

size: few
D: -
J: TRBJ1-5
V: TRBV7-2
DNA: TGTGCCAGCAGCCCCTACAGAGACAATCAGCCCCAGCATTTT
CDR3: CASSPYRDNQPQHF

size: -
D: -
J: TRBJ1-4
V: TRBV29-1
DNA: TGCAGCGTTGTAATCATCGGGGAAAAACTGTTTTTT
CDR3: CSVVIIGEKLFF

size: -
D: TRBD1
J: TRBJ1-2
V: TRBV27
DNA: TGTGCCAGCAGTTTATCGGACAGGGTCGGCGGCTACACCTTC
CDR3: CASSLSDRVGGYTF

size: -
D: -
J: TRBJ2-7
V: TRBV7-2
DNA: TGTGCCAGCAGCTACAGTGCCGGCCCCCTCTCCTACGAGCAGTACTTC
CDR3: CASSYSAGPLSYEQYF

size: -
D: -
J: TRBJ1-3
V: TRBV7-6
DNA: TGTGCCAGCAGCTTAGCAGGGGTTGGAAACACCATATATTTT
CDR3: CASSLAGVGNTIYF

size: -
D: TRBD1
J: TRBJ1-2
V: TRBV7-9
DNA: TGTGCCAGCAGTCCACAGGGGGACTATGGCTACACCTTC
CDR3: CASSPQGDYGYTF

size: -
D: TRBD2
J: TRBJ2-1
V: TRBV27
DNA: TGTGCCAGCACAGCGCGGGGGGCCTTCCATGAGCAGTTCTTC
CDR3: CASTARGAFHEQFF

size: -
D: -
J: TRBJ1-1
V: TRBV19
DNA: TGTGCCAGTACCCGCGTGGGGCGAGAGGCTGAAGCTTTCTTT
CDR3: CASTRVGREAEAFF

size: few
D: -
J: TRBJ1-6
V: TRBV11-2
DNA: TGTGCCAGCAGCTTCGGAGTGTCGAGGTCACCCCTCCACTTT
CDR3: CASSFGVSRSPLHF

size: once
D: TRBD1
J: TRBJ1-1
V: TRBV5-1
DNA: TGCGCCAGCGGGGACAGGGGGAGTTATAATGAAGCTTTCTTT
CDR3: CASGDRGSYNEAFF

size: -
D: -
J: TRBJ2-7
V: TRBV11-2
DNA: TGTGCCAGCAGCTTAACGGAGTTGATCTCCTACGAGCAGTACTTC
CDR3: CASSLTELISYEQYF

size: -
D: TRBD2
J: TRBJ2-3
V: TRBV5-1
DNA: TGCGCCAGCAGCTTTTCAATATCTGGACTAGCGGGGGGTGCAGATACGCAGTATTTT
CDR3: CASSFSISGLAGGADTQYF

size: -
D: TRBD1
J: TRBJ1-5
V: TRBV6-6
DNA: TGTGCCAGCAGTTACTCGACAGGGGCGGATCAGCCCCAGCATTTT
CDR3: CASSYSTGADQPQHF

size: -
D: TRBD2
J: TRBJ2-6
V: TRBV7-3
DNA: TGTGCCAGCGGCGGGAGCTCTGGGGCCAACGTCCTGACTTTC
CDR3: CASGGSSGANVLTF

size: few
D: TRBD1
J: TRBJ2-1
V: TRBV11-3
DNA: TGTGCCAGCAGCTTAAGAGGGACAGGAGGAAATGAGCAGTTCTTC
CDR3: CASSLRGTGGNEQFF

size: few
D: -
J: TRBJ1-2
V: TRBV14
DNA: TGTGCCAGCAGCCAGCCCCCGGGTGGCTACACCTTC
CDR3: CASSQPPGGYTF

size: -
D: TRBD2
J: TRBJ2-3
V: TRBV14
DNA: TGTGCCAGCAGCCAAGATTTAGTCGCGGGAGGTCCCACAGATACGCAGTATTTT
CDR3: CASSQDLVAGGPTDTQYF

size: -
D: TRBD1
J: TRBJ2-7
V: TRBV5-6
DNA: TGTGCCAGCCTAGGACAGGGTTCCTACGAGCAGTACTTC
CDR3: CASLGQGSYEQYF

size: few
D: -
J: TRBJ1-3
V: TRBV2
DNA: TGTGCCAGCAGTCGACAAGTTCATTCGGGAAACACCATATATTTT
CDR3: CASSRQVHSGNTIYF

size: -
D: -
J: TRBJ2-5
V: TRBV5-1
DNA: TGCGCCAGCAGGCAATACACAGGAGACTTCCAAGAGACCCAGTACTTC
CDR3: CASRQYTGDFQETQYF

size: -
D: -
J: TRBJ1-1
V: TRBV27
DNA: TGTGCCAGCAGTTCGCGGACAGCCCGGAACACTGAAGCTTTCTTT
CDR3: CASSSRTARNTEAFF

size: -
D: -
J: TRBJ2-7
V: TRBV5-1
DNA: TGCGCCAGCAGCTCTGGACTTTCCCCCCCCGACGAGCAGTACTTC
CDR3: CASSSGLSPPDEQYF

size: -
D: TRBD1
J: TRBJ1-5
V: TRBV25-1
DNA: TGTGCCAGCAGCGAACTCCACAGGGGTCAGCCCCAGCATTTT
CDR3: CASSELHRGQPQHF

size: -
D: TRBD2
J: TRBJ2-5
V: TRBV7-3
DNA: TGTGCCAGCAGCTCGGTCGGGACTAGGATTGTAGAGACCCAGTACTTC
CDR3: CASSSVGTRIVETQYF

size: -
D: TRBD1
J: TRBJ1-4
V: TRBV7-3
DNA: TGTGCCAGCAGCCCGTCAGGGGGGCTAAATGAAAAACTGTTTTTT
CDR3: CASSPSGGLNEKLFF

size: -
D: TRBD2
J: TRBJ2-3
V: TRBV5-4
DNA: TGTGCCAGCAGCACCCAACGGGGGGGCGGAGCAGATACGCAGTATTTT
CDR3: CASSTQRGGGADTQYF

size: -
D: TRBD1
J: TRBJ1-4
V: TRBV25-1
DNA: TGTGCCAGTGGGACGACAGGGAGCGGTGAAAAACTGTTTTTT
CDR3: CASGTTGSGEKLFF